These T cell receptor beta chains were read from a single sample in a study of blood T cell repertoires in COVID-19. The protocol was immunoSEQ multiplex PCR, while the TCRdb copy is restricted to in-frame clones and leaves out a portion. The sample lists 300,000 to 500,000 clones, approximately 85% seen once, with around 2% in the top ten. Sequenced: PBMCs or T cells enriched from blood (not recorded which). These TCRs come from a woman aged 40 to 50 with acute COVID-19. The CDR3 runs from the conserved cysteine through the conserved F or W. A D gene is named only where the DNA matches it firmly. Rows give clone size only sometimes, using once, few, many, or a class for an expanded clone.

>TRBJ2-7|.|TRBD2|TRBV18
TGTGCCAGCTCACTTAGCGGGGGGGCCAACGAGCAGTACTTC
CASSLSGGANEQYF
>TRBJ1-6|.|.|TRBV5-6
TGTGCCAGCAGCTTCCTACAGGGTGGTTCACCCCTCCACTTT
CASSFLQGGSPLHF
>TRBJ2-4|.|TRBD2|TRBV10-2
TGCGCCAGCAGTATGACTAGCGGGGGCCCCAAAAACATTCAGTACTTC
CASSMTSGGPKNIQYF
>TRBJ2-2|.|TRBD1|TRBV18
TGTGCCAGCTCACCAGCATCAGGACAGGGGACGGAGCTGTTTTTT
CASSPASGQGTELFF
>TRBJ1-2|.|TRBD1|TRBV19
TGTGCCAGTAGCGACAGGGTAGAATTCTATGGCTACACCTTC
CASSDRVEFYGYTF
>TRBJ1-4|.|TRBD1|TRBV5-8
TGTGCCAGCAGCGGTTACAGGGGGCTGACGGGCGACGAAAAACTGTTTTTT
CASSGYRGLTGDEKLFF
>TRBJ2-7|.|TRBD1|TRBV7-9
TGTGCCAGCAGTCCCGGGACAGGGGGTAGGTACGAGCAGTACTTC
CASSPGTGGRYEQYF
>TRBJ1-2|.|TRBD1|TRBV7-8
TGTGCCAGCAGCGGAACAGGGGGTGCCCTCGATGGCTACACCTTC
CASSGTGGALDGYTF
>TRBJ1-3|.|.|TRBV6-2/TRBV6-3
TGTGCCAGCAGCCCTCAGGGATCCTGGACAGTGGACTCTGGAAACACCATATATTTT
CASSPQGSWTVDSGNTIYF
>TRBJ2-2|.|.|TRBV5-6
TGTGCCAGCAGCAGAACAGGGTCCGGGGAGCTGTTTTTT
CASSRTGSGELFF
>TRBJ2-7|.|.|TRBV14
TGTGCCAGCAGCCAATGGTGGACAGCCAACTACGAGCAGTACTTC
CASSQWWTANYEQYF
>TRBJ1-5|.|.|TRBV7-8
TGTGCCAGCAGCCAAAGCGGGGGGGGTTCCAATCAGCCCCAGCATTTT
CASSQSGGGSNQPQHF
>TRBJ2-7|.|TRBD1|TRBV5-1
TGCGCCAGCAGCCAGGGACAGGGTTACTCCTACGAGCAGTACTTC
CASSQGQGYSYEQYF
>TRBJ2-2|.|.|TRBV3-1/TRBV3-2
TGTGCCAGCAGCCAAGATTGGCTGAACACCGGGGAGCTGTTTTTT
CASSQDWLNTGELFF
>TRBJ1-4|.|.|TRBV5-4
TGTGCCAGCAGCCGAACAGGGACTGAAAAACTGTTTTTT
CASSRTGTEKLFF
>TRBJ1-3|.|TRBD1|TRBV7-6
TGTGCCAGCAGCTTAGTAGGGGGCGACCTCCTCTCTGGAAACACCATATATTTT
CASSLVGGDLLSGNTIYF
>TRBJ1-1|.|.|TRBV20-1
TGCAGTGCTAGAGATTTAGAGGAAGCTTTCTTT
CSARDLEEAFF
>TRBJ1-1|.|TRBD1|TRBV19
TGTGCCAGTAGTTGGGGACAGGGGCTGAACACTGAAGCTTTCTTT
CASSWGQGLNTEAFF
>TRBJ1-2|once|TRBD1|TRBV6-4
TGTGCCAGCAGTGCGGGGACAGGGGGCCGTGGCTACACCTTC
CASSAGTGGRGYTF
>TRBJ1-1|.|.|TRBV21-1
TGTGCCAGCAGCACAAAACCCCGACAGGGTGAGGACACTGAAGCTTTCTTT
CASSTKPRQGEDTEAFF
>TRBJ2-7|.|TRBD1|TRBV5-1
TGCGCCAGCAGCTTGAAGGGACAGGGAGGCAACGAGCAGTACTTC
CASSLKGQGGNEQYF
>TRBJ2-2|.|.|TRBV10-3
TGTGCCATCAGTGGCAGGGGGGACGGGGAGCTGTTTTTT
CAISGRGDGELFF
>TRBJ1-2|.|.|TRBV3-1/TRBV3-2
TGTGCCAGCAGCCAAAGGGGGTTCTATGGCTACACCTTC
CASSQRGFYGYTF
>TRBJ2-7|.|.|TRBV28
TGTGCCAGCACCAGGGGCCTCGAGCAGTACTTC
CASTRGLEQYF
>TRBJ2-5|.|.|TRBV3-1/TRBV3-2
TGTGCCAGCAGCCAAGGGACACTTCAGCCGTACTTC
CASSQGTLQPYF
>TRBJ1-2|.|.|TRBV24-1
TGTGCCACCAGTGACCCCCGGACGGGGAACTATGGCTACACCTTC
CATSDPRTGNYGYTF
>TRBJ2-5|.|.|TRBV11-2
TGTGCCAGCAGCTTATGGCGGCGGGAAGAGACCCAGTACTTC
CASSLWRREETQYF
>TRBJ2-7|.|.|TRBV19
TGTGCCAGTAGCACCGAGGCGGAGGAGCAGTACTTC
CASSTEAEEQYF
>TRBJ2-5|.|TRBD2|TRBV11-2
TGTGCCAGCAGCACCCAAGGGCTAGCGGGGTCTCAAGAGACCCAGTACTTC
CASSTQGLAGSQETQYF
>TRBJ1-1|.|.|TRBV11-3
TGTGCCAGCAGCCCCGGTGGAGGGCTAAACACTGAAGCTTTCTTT
CASSPGGGLNTEAFF
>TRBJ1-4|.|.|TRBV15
TGTGCCACCAGCAGAGTATCAACTAATGAAAAACTGTTTTTT
CATSRVSTNEKLFF
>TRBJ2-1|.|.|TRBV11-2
TGTGCCAGCAGCTTAGGACAGATCTCCTACAATGAGCAGTTCTTC
CASSLGQISYNEQFF
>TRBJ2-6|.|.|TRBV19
TGTGCCAGTAGCACGACTTACACTGGGGCCAACGTCCTGACTTTC
CASSTTYTGANVLTF
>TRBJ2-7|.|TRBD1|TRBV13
TGTGCCAGCAGCCCCGGGACAGGGGGCTATTACGAGCAGTACTTC
CASSPGTGGYYEQYF
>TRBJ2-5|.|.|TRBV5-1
TGCGCCAGCAGCAAAGCGGAGACCCAGTACTTC
CASSKAETQYF
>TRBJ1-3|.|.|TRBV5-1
TGCGCCAGCAGCCGGTCAAGGGGATCTGGAAACACCATATATTTT
CASSRSRGSGNTIYF
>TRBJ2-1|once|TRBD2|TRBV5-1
TGCGCCAGCAGCTTGAAAGCCGAGCGGGGGCTCTCCTACAATGAGCAGTTCTTC
CASSLKAERGLSYNEQFF
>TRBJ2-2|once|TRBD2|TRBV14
TGTGCCAGCAGCTCCCGGGACTATTACACCGGGGAGCTGTTTTTT
CASSSRDYYTGELFF